Sequencing of this T cell receptor (beta chain) was carried out in a study of blood T cells in healthy people across ages. A second PCR, run for about 7 to 11 cycles, used a sample-barcoded 5' primer plus a J-beta primer mix. MiXCR was run by TCRdb on the 5' RACE reads, yielding one entry per CDR3 protein. The sample holds about 640,000 distinct CDR3 sequences; under 65% are singletons and the top ten take over 30%. The CDR3 is made up of 13 amino acids. The ends were cut back, 3 bases at V and 5 bases at J, with 10 bases in the middle. The germline V gene has CDR1 SGHRS and CDR2 YFSETQ. The source material was blood. This receptor was obtained from a man in his sixties in good health. The chain has TRBV5-1 and TRBJ2-3; D is undetermined. This CDR3 reads CASSSSMGDTQYF. The CDR3 DNA reads TGCGCCAGCAGCTCCTCCATGGGAGATACGCAGTATTTT.